This TCR beta chain derives from a study of human T cells and chemical hapten exposure. At the level of the study: Patients, largely female, had alopecia areata, totalis or universalis.

TCRdb re-derived calls from the RACE reads in MiXCR, one entry per CDR3 protein. Here the sample spans about 82,000 distinct CDR3 sequences, less than 11% being singletons. Time point of the sample: patch test 2, 6 weeks after DPC sensitization. The sample's treatment: therapeutic diphenylcyclopropenone sensitization with weekly scalp DPC. Trimming shortened V by 8 bases and J by 5 bases, and 10 bases separated the two germline ends. Germline values: CDR1 MDHEN, CDR2 SYDVKM. There are 11 residues in the CDR3. The clonotype comes from a woman aged 50 to 60 with alopecia areata. Some clones in this sample may be carry-over from other donors' samples. The chain uses TRBV28 and TRBJ2-7; D unclear. Source: whole blood, taken in connection with sensitization to the hapten diphenylcyclopropenone (DPC). Written as DNA, the CDR3 is TGTGCCAGCGGGTCGAGCCACGAGCAGTACTTC. Its protein product is CASGSSHEQYF.